The 24 T cell receptor beta chains listed next were all sequenced from one sample in a study of shared clonotypes between healthy human individuals. Clones were read by immunoSEQ multiplex PCR, and TCRdb kept only the in-frame ones, dropping some. Of more than 2,000,000 clones listed, more than 80% are singletons. The material sequenced was naive CD4+ T cells from PBMCs. Indicated subset: CD45RA+ positively selected. The source is a man aged 18 to 30 in good health. Some clones in this sample may be carry-over from other donors' samples.

The CDR3 reads CAISESSLTGSPLHF. DNA for the CDR3: TGTGCCATCAGTGAGTCGAGTTTGACCGGGTCACCCCTCCACTTT. The chain is built from TRBV10-3 and TRBJ1-6; D call uncertain. Germline values: CDR1 ENHRY, CDR2 SYGVKD. This CDR3 spans 15 amino acids. V dropped 0 bases and J dropped 10 bases, with 13 bases sitting between them.

This sequence joins TRBV18 and TRBJ2-7, with a possible D match to TRBD1 (5 bases). The V gene lost 3 bases and the J gene lost 6 bases, with 15 bases spanning the gap. The CDR3 has 14 amino acids. Per germline, CDR1 KGHSH and CDR2 LQKENI. In DNA, the CDR3 is TGTGCCAGCTCACCGGAAGGATTGGGGCTCGAGCAGTACTTC. It yields the protein CASSPEGLGLEQYF.

The V gene is TRBV10-1, the J gene TRBJ2-7; D remains unclear. Germline CDR1 WNHNN, CDR2 SYGVQD (reference sequence). Trimming removed 6 bases at V and 2 bases at J, with 11 bases between. The CDR3 runs 13 residues. The CDR3, as DNA: TGCGCCAGCAGCGGGCGGACCACCTACGAGCAGTACTTC. It is translated as CASSGRTTYEQYF.

Details on this clone: The same CDR3 can be traced to other DNA sequences in this sample. The rearrangement links TRBV9 to TRBJ2-3, with 10 bases that match TRBD2. In germline, CDR1 is SGDLS, CDR2 YYNGEE. This CDR3 is 17 amino acids long. The V segment lost 0 bases and the J segment 1 base; nucleotides outside the gene matches: 5. DNA of the CDR3: TGTGCCAGCAGCGTAGGGGCTAGCGGGAGTGGCACAGATACGCAGTATTTT. This sequence encodes CASSVGASGSGTDTQYF.

V is TRBV18 and J is TRBJ1-3, with D maybe TRBD1 (5 bases). The length of the CDR3 is 13 residues. Trimming left V 2 bases short and J 9 bases short, with 11 bases between. Germline assignment: CDR1 KGHSH and CDR2 LQKENI. DNA for the CDR3: TGTGCCAGCTCACCAAGGGGAGTTGGCACCATATATTTT. Amino acids: CASSPRGVGTIYF.

About this clone: The same CDR3 arises from other DNA sequences in this sample as well. The CDR3 DNA reads as TGTGCCACCAGCAGAGAACCGGGCTACGAGCAGTACTTC. This encodes CATSREPGYEQYF. This chain links TRBV15 with TRBJ2-7; D gene ambiguous. Trimming removed 0 bases from V and 3 bases from J, with 6 bases in between. CDR1 is LNHNV, CDR2 YYDKDF, per germline (reference sequence). The CDR3 consists of 13 residues.

Regarding this clone: In the same sample, other DNA sequences code for this CDR3. V and J are TRBV7-9 and TRBJ2-7, with a tentative D call TRBD2 (5 bases). V was cut by 0 bases and J by 3 bases, with 9 bases left in between. Germline V lookup: CDR1 SEHNR, CDR2 FQNEAQ (reference sequence). The CDR3 has 14 amino acids. CDR3 protein: CASSLAGTSYEQYF. The CDR3, as DNA: TGTGCCAGCAGCTTAGCCGGAACTAGCTACGAGCAGTACTTC.

The rearrangement uses TRBV30 and TRBJ2-7; D possibly corresponds to TRBD1 (6 bases). Germline loops: CDR1 GTSNPN, CDR2 SVGIG (reference sequence). Trimming took off 3 bases at V and 0 bases at J, with 12 bases between the two ends. The CDR3 sequence is 14 residues long. CDR3 nucleotides: TGTGCCTGGAGCCAGGGGTCCTCCTCCTACGAGCAGTACTTC. It encodes CAWSQGSSSYEQYF.

The chain employs TRBV28 and TRBJ2-2, with a weak D call TRBD1 (6 bases). The CDR3 contains 17 residues. Germline V gives CDR1 MDHEN, CDR2 SYDVKM. Trimming took 5 bases from V and 1 from J, leaving 17 bases between them. Here the CDR3 DNA reads TGTGCCAGCAGTCCCAGGACCCAGACAGGGAACACCGGGGAGCTGTTTTTT. Residues: CASSPRTQTGNTGELFF.

The table lists this clone with a few counts. The CDR3 sequence: CASSESDGMNTEAFF. The CDR3 bases are TGTGCCAGCAGTGAATCCGACGGTATGAACACTGAAGCTTTCTTT. This chain connects TRBV25-1 to TRBJ1-1, with D unclear. Germline V gene sequence: CDR1 MGHDK, CDR2 SYGVNS. This CDR3 has 15 amino acids. Trimming stripped 1 base from V and 0 bases from J, with 9 bases between.

The chain combines TRBV5-4 with TRBJ2-3; 8 bases map to TRBD2. V dropped 1 base and J dropped 4; count of bases not matched to a gene: 11. In germline, CDR1 is SGHNT, CDR2 YYREEE (reference sequence). The length of the CDR3 is 17 residues. Written as DNA, the CDR3 is TGTGCCAGCAGCTTGTCCCCACGTAGCGGGACGGCAGATACGCAGTATTTT. Translation: CASSLSPRSGTADTQYF. The whole variable domain, filled in from reference TRBV5-4 and TRBJ2-3, reads ETGVTQSPTHLIKTRGQQVTLRCSSQSGHNTVSWYQQALGQGPQFIFQYYREEENGRGNFPPRFSGLQFPNYSSELNVNALELDDSALYLCASSLSPRSGTADTQYFGPGTRLTVL.

This clone has only one observation. The gene calls are TRBV4-3 and TRBJ1-3, with D possibly matching TRBD1 (5 bases). V dropped 2 bases and J dropped 0 bases, with 8 bases sitting between them. The CDR3 has 15 residues. The germline gives CDR1 LGHNA, CDR2 YSLEER. CDR3 region: CASSQNQGSGNTIYF. For the CDR3, the DNA is TGCGCCAGCAGCCAAAATCAGGGCTCTGGAAACACCATATATTTT.

J is TRBJ2-4 and V is TRBV10-3, with D unclear. The CDR3 consists of 15 residues. The ends were cut back, 3 bases at V and 0 bases at J, with 9 bases in the middle. The germline gives CDR1 ENHRY, CDR2 SYGVKD. The CDR3, as DNA: TGTGCCATCAGTGACACAGCCGTAGCCAAAAACATTCAGTACTTC. This gives the protein CAISDTAVAKNIQYF.

The chain has TRBV5-8 and TRBJ2-7, with D possibly matching TRBD2 (5 bases). The length of the CDR3 is 15 residues. The V end lost 4 bases, the J end lost 3 bases, and 17 bases lay between the germline ends. In germline, CDR1 is SGHTS, CDR2 YDEGEE. CDR3 protein: CASSLSGFLRYEQYF. In nucleotides, the CDR3 is TGTGCCAGCAGCCTATCGGGGTTCCTCCGCTACGAGCAGTACTTC. The full variable domain, completed using reference TRBV5-8 and TRBJ2-7, is EAGVTQSPTHLIKTRGQQATLRCSPISGHTSVYWYQQALGLGLQFLLWYDEGEERNRGNFPPRFSGRQFPNYSSELNVNALELEDSALYLCASSLSGFLRYEQYFGPGTRLTVT.

The chain combines TRBV28 with TRBJ2-7; 7 nucleotides line up with TRBD1. V shed 5 bases and J 5 bases; nucleotides not matched to a gene: 9. This CDR3 has 14 amino acids. The V gene's germline CDR1 is MDHEN and CDR2 SYDVKM. The CDR3 DNA reads as TGTGCCAGCAGTCTAGGACAGGCGCGCGACGAGCAGTACTTC. Encoded protein: CASSLGQARDEQYF.

This clone came up a few times. The genes are TRBV5-1 and TRBJ1-1; 9 bases fit TRBD1. V shed 2 bases, J shed 1 base, and the junction held 6 bases outside the gene matches. The length of the CDR3 is 16 residues. From germline, CDR1 is SGHRS and CDR2 YFSETQ. The CDR3 DNA follows: TGCGCCAGCAGCTTTAGGACAGGGGCCCCGAACACTGAAGCTTTCTTT. Translated: CASSFRTGAPNTEAFF.

The genes are TRBV18 and TRBJ1-3; D remains ambiguous. Trimming stripped 8 bases from V and 2 bases from J, with 16 bases between. Germline-derived CDR1 and CDR2 are KGHSH and LQKENI. The CDR3 contains 15 residues. In DNA form, the CDR3 reads TGTGCCAGCCCGAGGGCCGGGAAAACTGGAAACACCATATATTTT. It specifies CASPRAGKTGNTIYF.

The chain recombines TRBV28 with TRBJ1-5, with D perhaps TRBD1 (5 bases). V dropped 4 bases and J dropped 3 bases, with 16 bases sitting between them. Germline CDR1 and CDR2: MDHEN and SYDVKM. CDR3 length equals 16 residues. The CDR3 is CASSWALSRANQPQHF. CDR3 DNA sequence: TGTGCCAGCAGTTGGGCCCTTAGCAGGGCCAATCAGCCCCAGCATTTT. The variable domain in full, completed from reference TRBV28 and TRBJ1-5, reads DVKVTQSSRYLVKRTGEKVFLECVQDMDHENMFWYRQDPGLGLRLIYFSYDVKMKEKGDIPEGYSVSREKKERFSLILESASTNQTSMYLCASSWALSRANQPQHFGDGTRLSIL.

This clone was detected once. V and J are TRBV7-2 and TRBJ2-7; the match to TRBD2 covers 7 bases. J gave up 0 bases and V 1 base, and 6 bases lay outside the gene matches. The germline CDR1 and CDR2 sequences are SGHTA and FQGNSA. The CDR3 is made up of 16 amino acids. For the CDR3, the DNA is TGTGCCAGCAGCTTAGTCGTCCGGGAGGCCTCCTACGAGCAGTACTTC. This gives the protein CASSLVVREASYEQYF.

The gene calls are TRBV5-1 and TRBJ1-2; D uncertain. The CDR3 consists of 14 residues. Trimming cost V 0 bases and J 2 bases, with 8 bases left between them. From germline, CDR1 is SGHRS and CDR2 YFSETQ. CDR3 DNA sequence: TGCGCCAGCAGCTTGGCAGCGACGAACTATGGCTACACCTTC. The encoded protein is CASSLAATNYGYTF.

This clone was recorded once. The genes are TRBV28 and TRBJ2-4, with TRBD2 matching over 14 bases. J gave up 0 bases and V 5 bases, and 12 bases lay outside the gene matches. The CDR3 has 20 amino acids. CDR1 and CDR2 (germline): MDHEN, SYDVKM. The CDR3 loop is CASSPERLAGGELAKNIQYF. In nucleotides, the CDR3 is TGTGCCAGCAGTCCTGAGCGACTAGCGGGGGGGGAACTAGCCAAAAACATTCAGTACTTC. The full variable domain, in which reference TRBV28 and TRBJ2-4 provide the parts outside the CDR3, is DVKVTQSSRYLVKRTGEKVFLECVQDMDHENMFWYRQDPGLGLRLIYFSYDVKMKEKGDIPEGYSVSREKKERFSLILESASTNQTSMYLCASSPERLAGGELAKNIQYFGAGTRLSVL.

On this clone: This sample includes further DNA sequences coding for the same CDR3. The V and J genes are TRBV30 and TRBJ2-1; 8 nucleotides align to TRBD2. CDR3 length: 14 amino acids. The trim removed 3 bases at V and 4 bases at J, leaving 5 bases unmatched. CDR1 and CDR2 from the germline V gene are GTSNPN and SVGIG (reference sequence). CDR3 amino acids: CAWRTSGSYNEQFF. The CDR3 nucleotides read TGTGCCTGGAGGACCAGCGGGAGTTACAATGAGCAGTTCTTC. Filled out from reference TRBV30 and TRBJ2-1, the complete variable domain reads SQTIHQWPATLVQPVGSPLSLECTVEGTSNPNLYWYRQAAGRGLQLLFYSVGIGQISSEVPQNLSASRPQDRQFILSSKKLLLSDSGFYLCAWRTSGSYNEQFFGPGTRLTVL.

This clone occurred once. The chain joins TRBV18 to TRBJ1-1; 10 bases line up with TRBD1. The ends lost 4 bases at V and 4 bases at J; junction bases unmatched: 3. This CDR3 has 14 amino acids. Germline V gene lookup returns CDR1 KGHSH and CDR2 LQKENI. CDR3 residues: CASSRDRGLTEAFF. For the CDR3, the DNA is TGTGCCAGCTCACGTGACAGGGGGCTCACTGAAGCTTTCTTT. The full variable domain, in which reference TRBV18 and TRBJ1-1 provide the parts outside the CDR3, is NAGVMQNPRHLVRRRGQEARLRCSPMKGHSHVYWYRQLPEEGLKFMVYLQKENIIDESGMPKERFSAEFPKEGPSILRIQQVVRGDSAAYFCASSRDRGLTEAFFGQGTRLTVV.

The gene calls are TRBV5-4 and TRBJ1-6; tentative D call: TRBD1 (6 bases). Trimming cost V 0 bases and J 1 base, with 11 bases left between them. The germline CDR1 and CDR2 sequences are SGHNT and YYREEE (reference sequence). The CDR3 totals 17 residues. The CDR3 sequence is CASSLGIGQSYNSPLHF. CDR3 DNA sequence: TGTGCCAGCAGCTTGGGGATAGGACAGTCCTATAATTCACCCCTCCACTTT.